Listed below are T cell receptor beta chains from one sample, sequenced in a study of cytomegalovirus exposure and HLA in healthy donors. TCRdb's table, derived via immunoSEQ multiplex PCR, lists solely in-frame clones and lacks some. Among 80,000 to 130,000 clones listed, about 75% were seen once. The sample comprised PBMCs. The receptors shown here come from a woman aged 18 to 35 in good health and CMV-seropositive. Both conserved end residues are part of each CDR3. The order of the fields is J gene, D gene, clone size, V gene, CDR3 DNA, CDR3 protein. The D gene is left open where the match is weak. Some rows mark clone size as missing; the rest say once, few, many or name a class of expanded clone.

TRBJ2-7,NA,NA,TRBV30,TGTGCCTGGAGTGTCGGTAGCGGCTACGAGCAGTACTTC,CAWSVGSGYEQYF
TRBJ1-3,TRBD1,NA,TRBV11-2,TGTGCCAGCAGCTTAGTAGGGGACAGAGGGACCATATATTTT,CASSLVGDRGTIYF
TRBJ1-1,TRBD1,NA,TRBV10-3,TGTGCCATCAGTGAGGGGACAGGGGACACTGAAGCTTTCTTT,CAISEGTGDTEAFF
TRBJ1-2,TRBD1,NA,TRBV5-1,TGCGCCAGCAGCTTAAGGGCAGGGGGCAGTTTTGGCTACACCTTC,CASSLRAGGSFGYTF
TRBJ2-1,TRBD2,NA,TRBV27,TGTGCCAGCAGTAATAGCGGGATCCACTCTAAGCAGTTCTTC,CASSNSGIHSKQFF
TRBJ2-1,NA,few,TRBV7-9,TGTGCCAGCAGCTTCGTAAATGAGCAGTTCTTC,CASSFVNEQFF
TRBJ2-5,TRBD2,NA,TRBV7-9,TGTGCCAGCAGCCCCTTCTCGGCGGGAGTAGAGACCCAGTACTTC,CASSPFSAGVETQYF
TRBJ1-1,NA,NA,TRBV6-5,TGTGCCAGCAGTTACTCGAAGAGGGTTTACACTGAAGCTTTCTTT,CASSYSKRVYTEAFF
TRBJ2-7,TRBD1,NA,TRBV6-6,TGTGCCAGCAGCCAAGAAACAGGGGGCGGACTTGGGGAGCAGTACTTC,CASSQETGGGLGEQYF
TRBJ1-1,NA,NA,TRBV5-4,TGTGCCAGCAGCTGGCCGGGGAACACTGAAGCTTTCTTT,CASSWPGNTEAFF
TRBJ2-7,NA,NA,TRBV2,TGTGCCAGCAGTGAAATGCGGGGGCGCTTCGACGAGCAGTACTTC,CASSEMRGRFDEQYF
TRBJ1-1,NA,few,TRBV6-5,TGTGCCAGCAGTCGCGGGAGCACTGAAGCTTTCTTT,CASSRGSTEAFF
TRBJ1-2,NA,NA,TRBV7-9,TGTGCCGGGGCGGCGGGGGGCAATGGCTACACCTTC,CAGAAGGNGYTF
TRBJ2-7,TRBD2,NA,TRBV11-2,TGTGCCAGCAGCATGGAGGGCACTAGCGGCGAGCAGTACTTC,CASSMEGTSGEQYF
TRBJ1-2,TRBD1,NA,TRBV27,TGTGCCAGCAGACGGGACAGGGTTTCCTACTATGGCTACACCTTC,CASRRDRVSYYGYTF
TRBJ2-1,TRBD2,NA,TRBV30,TGTGCCTGGAGCGATACTAGCGGCCGAACTGTCAATGAGCAGTTCTTC,CAWSDTSGRTVNEQFF
TRBJ2-5,NA,NA,TRBV19,TGTGCCAGTAGCTCTAGATCAGGGGAGACCCAGTACTTC,CASSSRSGETQYF
TRBJ1-5,TRBD1,NA,TRBV27,TGTGCCAGCAGAGGGGACAGAAATAGCAATCAGCCCCAGCATTTT,CASRGDRNSNQPQHF
TRBJ2-7,NA,NA,TRBV7-2,TGTGCCAGCAGCCCAGGACAAGCCTCCTACTACGAGCAGTACTTC,CASSPGQASYYEQYF
TRBJ1-4,NA,NA,TRBV7-2,TGTGCCAGCAGCTCTCGGCGGGGGGATGAAAAACTGTTTTTT,CASSSRRGDEKLFF
TRBJ2-5,TRBD2,NA,TRBV9,TGTGCCAGCAGCGTAGCGGGACTAGCGGGAGGGGAGACCCAGTACTTC,CASSVAGLAGGETQYF
TRBJ2-7,TRBD2,NA,TRBV27,TGTGCCAGCAGTTTAAAGTGGCTAGCGGGGTACGAGCAGTACTTC,CASSLKWLAGYEQYF
TRBJ2-3,TRBD2,NA,TRBV12-5,TGTGCTAGTGGTTTCTTAGCGGGAGGGGATCTAACGCAGTATTTT,CASGFLAGGDLTQYF
TRBJ2-3,TRBD2,NA,TRBV28,TGTGCCAGCAGTTCCCTACGGGAGGGTTTATCAGATACGCAGTATTTT,CASSSLREGLSDTQYF
TRBJ2-3,TRBD2,NA,TRBV4-3,TGCGCCAGCAGCCACGCCACTAGCGAGAGCACAGATACGCAGTATTTT,CASSHATSESTDTQYF
TRBJ2-2,NA,NA,TRBV27,NA,CASSFFGQPNTGELFF
TRBJ2-1,NA,NA,TRBV6-4,TGTGCCAGCAGTGACTCAGAAGCGACCGAGCAGTTCTTC,CASSDSEATEQFF
TRBJ1-1,TRBD1,NA,TRBV5-1,TGCGCCAGCAGCTTGAGGACAGGCTGGAACACTGAAGCTTTCTTT,CASSLRTGWNTEAFF
TRBJ1-1,TRBD1,NA,TRBV7-6,TGTGCCAGCAGCCGATTACAGGGGGATCAAGCTTTCTTT,CASSRLQGDQAFF